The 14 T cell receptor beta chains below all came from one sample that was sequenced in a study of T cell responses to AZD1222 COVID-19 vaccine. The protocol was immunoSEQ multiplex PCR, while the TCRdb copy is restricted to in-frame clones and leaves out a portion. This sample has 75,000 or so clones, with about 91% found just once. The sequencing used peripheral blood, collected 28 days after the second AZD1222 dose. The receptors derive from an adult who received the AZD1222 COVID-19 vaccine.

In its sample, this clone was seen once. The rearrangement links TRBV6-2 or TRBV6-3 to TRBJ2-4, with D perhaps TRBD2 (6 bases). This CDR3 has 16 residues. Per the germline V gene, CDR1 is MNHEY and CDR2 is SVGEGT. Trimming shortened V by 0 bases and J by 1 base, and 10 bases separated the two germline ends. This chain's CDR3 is CASSYSGSVAKNIQYF. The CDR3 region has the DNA TGTGCCAGCAGTTACTCCGGGAGCGTGGCCAAAAACATTCAGTACTTC.

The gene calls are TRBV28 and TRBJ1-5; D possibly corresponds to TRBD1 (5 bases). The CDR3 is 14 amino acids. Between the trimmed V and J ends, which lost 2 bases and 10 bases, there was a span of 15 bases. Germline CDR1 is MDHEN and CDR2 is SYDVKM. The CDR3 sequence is CASSLQGPQGPQHF. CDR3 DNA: TGTGCCAGCAGTTTACAGGGCCCCCAAGGTCCCCAGCATTTT.

CDR3 sequence: CAISNPGLAGVGIEQYF. CDR3 coding DNA: TGTGCCATCAGTAATCCGGGACTAGCGGGAGTCGGTATCGAGCAGTACTTC. This chain joins TRBV10-3 and TRBJ2-7; 14 bases line up with TRBD2. Germline lookup yields CDR1 ENHRY and CDR2 SYGVKD. The CDR3 has 17 residues. Trimming cost V 5 bases and J 6 bases; bases outside gene matches: 12.

The CDR3 DNA sequence: TGCGCCAGCAGCCAAGACAGACTAATACCTTCCTACGAGCAGTACTTC. Amino acid sequence: CASSQDRLIPSYEQYF. This chain uses TRBV4-1 with TRBJ2-7; possibly TRBD2 for D (5 bases). Germline V gene data show CDR1 as MGHRA and CDR2 as YSYEKL. CDR3 length: 16 residues. V dropped 0 bases and J dropped 1 base, with 13 bases sitting between them.

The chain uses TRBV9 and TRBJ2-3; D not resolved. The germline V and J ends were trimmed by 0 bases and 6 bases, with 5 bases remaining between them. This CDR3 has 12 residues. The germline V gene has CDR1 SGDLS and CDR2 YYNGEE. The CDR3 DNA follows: TGTGCCAGCAGCGTAGATCCTGATACGCAGTATTTT. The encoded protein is CASSVDPDTQYF.

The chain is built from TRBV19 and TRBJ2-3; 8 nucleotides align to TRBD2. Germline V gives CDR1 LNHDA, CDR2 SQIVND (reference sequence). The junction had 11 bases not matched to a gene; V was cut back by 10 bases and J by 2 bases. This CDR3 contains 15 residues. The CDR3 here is CATGGGLIPTDTQYF. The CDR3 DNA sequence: TGTGCCACCGGGGGGGGGCTAATCCCCACAGATACGCAGTATTTT.

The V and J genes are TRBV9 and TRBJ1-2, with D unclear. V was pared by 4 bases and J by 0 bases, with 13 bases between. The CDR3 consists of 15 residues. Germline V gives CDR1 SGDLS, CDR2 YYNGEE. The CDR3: CASSPRQEANYGYTF. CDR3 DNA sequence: TGTGCCAGCAGCCCCCGGCAGGAAGCTAACTATGGCTACACCTTC.

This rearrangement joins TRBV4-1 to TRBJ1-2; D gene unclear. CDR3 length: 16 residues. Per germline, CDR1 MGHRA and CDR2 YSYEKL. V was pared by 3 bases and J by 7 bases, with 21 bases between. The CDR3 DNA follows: TGCGCCAGCAGCCACTACTTCGACATAGGTCTTAGTGGCTACACCTTC. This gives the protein CASSHYFDIGLSGYTF.

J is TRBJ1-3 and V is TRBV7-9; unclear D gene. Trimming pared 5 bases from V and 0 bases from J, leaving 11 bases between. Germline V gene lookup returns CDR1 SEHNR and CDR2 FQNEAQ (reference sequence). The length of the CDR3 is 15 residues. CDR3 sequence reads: CASSKKTVSGNTIYF. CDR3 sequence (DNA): TGTGCCAGCAGCAAAAAGACGGTCTCTGGAAACACCATATATTTT.

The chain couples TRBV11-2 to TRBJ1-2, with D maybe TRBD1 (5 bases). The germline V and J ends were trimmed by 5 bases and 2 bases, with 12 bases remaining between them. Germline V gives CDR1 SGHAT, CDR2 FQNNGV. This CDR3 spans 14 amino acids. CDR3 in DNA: TGTGCCAGCAGCCCGATCGAGGGGAACTATGGCTACACCTTC. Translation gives CASSPIEGNYGYTF.

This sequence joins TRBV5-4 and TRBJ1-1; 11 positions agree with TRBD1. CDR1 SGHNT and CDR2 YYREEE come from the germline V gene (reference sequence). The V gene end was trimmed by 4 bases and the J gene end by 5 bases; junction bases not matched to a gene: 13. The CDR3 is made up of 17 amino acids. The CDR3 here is CASSIQPGQGVETEAFF. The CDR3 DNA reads TGTGCCAGCAGCATCCAACCGGGACAGGGGGTTGAAACTGAAGCTTTCTTT.

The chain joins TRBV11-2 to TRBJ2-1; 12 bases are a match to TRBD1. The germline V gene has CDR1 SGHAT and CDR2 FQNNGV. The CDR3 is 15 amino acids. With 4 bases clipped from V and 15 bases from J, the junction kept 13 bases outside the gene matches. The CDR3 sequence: CASSSPGTGGEKLFF. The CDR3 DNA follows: TGTGCCAGCAGCTCCCCCGGGACAGGGGGCGAAAAGCTGTTCTTC.

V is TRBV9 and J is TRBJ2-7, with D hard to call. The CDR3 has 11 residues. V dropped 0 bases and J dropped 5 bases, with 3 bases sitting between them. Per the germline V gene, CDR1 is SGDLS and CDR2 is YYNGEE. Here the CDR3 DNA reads TGTGCCAGCAGCGTAGGGAACGAGCAGTACTTC. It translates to CASSVGNEQYF.

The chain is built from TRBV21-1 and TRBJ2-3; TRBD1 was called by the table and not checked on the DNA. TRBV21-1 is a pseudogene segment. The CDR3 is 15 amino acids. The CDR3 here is CASSKGAGCTDTQYF. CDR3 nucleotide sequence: TGTGCCAGCAGCAAAGGCGCAGGGTGCACAGATACGCAGTATTTT.